These 25 T cell receptor beta chains originate from one sample sequenced in a study of OX40 agonist ivuxolimab in advanced cancers. Using immunoSEQ multiplex PCR, the repertoire was profiled, and TCRdb retains in-frame clones only, with some absent. Of 55,000 to 70,000 clones in the sample, approximately 90% were seen once. The source was CD4+ or CD8+ T cells sorted from blood, collected in a trial of the OX40 agonist ivuxolimab. The receptors were gathered from an adult with an advanced solid tumor such as melanoma, head and neck, liver or kidney cancer.

With regard to this clone: An end of the junction differs from the germline gene, which may be a read error. This rearrangement joins TRBV27 to TRBJ2-4; D possibly corresponds to TRBD1 (5 bases). The CDR3 extends over 16 amino acids. From germline, CDR1 is MNHEY and CDR2 SMNVEV (reference sequence). CDR3 region: CAGSLGVGVAKNIQYF. The CDR3 DNA sequence: TGTGCCGGCAGTTTAGGGGTAGGCGTAGCCAAAAACATTCAGTACTTC.

This clone came up once. The rearrangement uses TRBV13 and TRBJ2-1, with 14 bases lining up with TRBD2. CDR1 and CDR2 from the germline V gene are PRHDT and FYEKMQ (reference sequence). The CDR3 sequence is 15 residues long. The ends lost 5 bases at V and 6 bases at J; junction bases unmatched: 3. In nucleotides, the CDR3 is TGTGCCAGCAGCCTGGGACTAGCGGGGGTCAATGAGCAGTTCTTC. This encodes CASSLGLAGVNEQFF.

This chain connects TRBV11-2 to TRBJ1-3; no clear D. Germline V gene sequence: CDR1 SGHAT, CDR2 FQNNGV. V shed 2 bases and J shed 0 bases, with 5 bases lying between them. The CDR3 has 14 residues. For the CDR3, the DNA is TGTGCCAGCAGCTTACACGGCTCTGGAAACACCATATATTTT. Translated: CASSLHGSGNTIYF. Together with reference TRBV11-2 and TRBJ1-3, the CDR3 gives the full variable domain: EAGVAQSPRYKIIEKRQSVAFWCNPISGHATLYWYQQILGQGPKLLIQFQNNGVVDDSQLPKDRFSAERLKGVDSTLKIQPAKLEDSAVYLCASSLHGSGNTIYFGEGSWLTVV.

The chain joins TRBV11-2 to TRBJ1-2, with a tentative D call TRBD1 (6 bases). The V end was cut by 5 bases, the J end by 2 bases, with 9 bases between. The CDR3 runs 13 residues. CDR1 is SGHAT and CDR2 is FQNNGV in the germline V gene. The CDR3 loop reads CASSLGQNYGYTF. CDR3 coding DNA: TGTGCCAGCAGCCTCGGACAGAACTATGGCTACACCTTC. The full variable domain, rest sourced from reference TRBV11-2 and TRBJ1-2, is EAGVAQSPRYKIIEKRQSVAFWCNPISGHATLYWYQQILGQGPKLLIQFQNNGVVDDSQLPKDRFSAERLKGVDSTLKIQPAKLEDSAVYLCASSLGQNYGYTFGSGTRLTVV.

V gene TRBV4-1 combines with J gene TRBJ2-7; D unresolved. The CDR3 consists of 15 residues. Trimming stripped 1 base from V and 0 bases from J, with 10 bases between. CDR1 MGHRA and CDR2 YSYEKL come from the germline V gene. The CDR3 DNA is TGCGCCAGCAGCCAAGCCTGGTACGGCTCCTACGAGCAGTACTTC. Its protein product is CASSQAWYGSYEQYF.

This chain joins TRBV6-8 and TRBJ2-7; TRBD2 might be the D (5 bases). The length of the CDR3 is 15 residues. From germline, CDR1 is MNHGY and CDR2 SAAAGT. V was pared by 8 bases and J by 4 bases, with 21 bases between. The CDR3 nucleotides are TGTGCCAGCTCCATGCGGGTCCGTGAGAGGTACGAGCAGTACTTC. Its protein product is CASSMRVRERYEQYF.

This clone occurred once. The genes are TRBV6-1 and TRBJ2-7; the D gene is possibly TRBD1 (5 bases). CDR1 and CDR2 (germline): MNHNS, SASEGT. This CDR3 comprises 13 residues. Trimming took off 5 bases at V and 0 bases at J, with 8 bases between the two ends. The CDR3 sequence is CASSPRVSYEQYF. Here the CDR3 DNA reads TGTGCCAGCAGTCCCAGGGTCTCCTACGAGCAGTACTTC.

This chain joins TRBV4-2 and TRBJ2-2; no firm D call. Per germline, CDR1 LGHNA and CDR2 YNFKEQ. The CDR3 is 12 amino acids. V was cut by 4 bases and J by 7 bases, with 7 bases left in between. The CDR3 is CASSPNIGELFF. In DNA form, the CDR3 reads TGTGCCAGCAGCCCGAATATCGGGGAGCTGTTTTTT.

The chain is built from TRBV6-6 and TRBJ2-1; D remains ambiguous. The V end was cut by 8 bases, the J end by 7 bases, with 9 bases between. CDR3 length equals 11 residues. Germline V gives CDR1 MNHNY, CDR2 SVGAGI (reference sequence). CDR3 in DNA: TGTGCCAGCCGGTGGGTGAATGAGCAGTTCTTC. Translation gives CASRWVNEQFF.

The chain carries TRBV6-1 and TRBJ2-2, with TRBD1 as a possible D gene (6 bases). Germline-derived CDR1 and CDR2 are MNHNS and SASEGT. Trimming took off 5 bases at V and 0 bases at J, with 7 bases between the two ends. This CDR3 spans 14 amino acids. This CDR3 is CASSWTANTGELFF. The CDR3 bases are TGTGCCAGCAGTTGGACAGCGAACACCGGGGAGCTGTTTTTT.

The V and J genes are TRBV7-6 and TRBJ1-4, with D possibly TRBD1 on 5 matching bases. Trimming cost V 6 bases and J 8 bases, with 22 bases left between them. From germline, CDR1 is SGHVS and CDR2 FNYEAQ. CDR3 length: 16 amino acids. The CDR3 nucleotides are TGTGCCAGCAGTCCTATCGGGCCAGGGCCAAGGGAAAAACTGTTTTTT. This encodes CASSPIGPGPREKLFF.

This clone was seen only a few times. This chain connects TRBV6-5 to TRBJ2-1, with D tentatively TRBD1 (5 bases). V lost 2 bases and J lost 2, with 10 bases in between. This CDR3 contains 15 residues. Germline lookup yields CDR1 MNHEY and CDR2 SVGAGI. The CDR3 DNA reads as TGTGCCAGCAGTTACGGCAGGGCGCCCTACAATGAGCAGTTCTTC. This encodes CASSYGRAPYNEQFF.

The chain couples TRBV4-3 to TRBJ2-7, with 11 positions matching TRBD1. The ends lost 4 bases at V and 4 bases at J; junction bases unmatched: 9. The CDR3 runs to 16 residues. Germline assignment: CDR1 LGHNA and CDR2 YSLEER. The CDR3 DNA reads as TGCGCCAGCAGCCCCACGCCGGGGACAGGGGGGTACGAGCAGTACTTC. Protein: CASSPTPGTGGYEQYF.

The chain is built from TRBV4-1 and TRBJ2-5; D gene uncertain. The J call may be mistaken, given a closer DNA end match to TRBJ2-7. Germline loops: CDR1 MGHRA, CDR2 YSYEKL. The CDR3 spans 14 residues. The CDR3 is CASSQVKDAYEQYF. DNA of the CDR3: TGCGCCAGCAGCCAAGTAAAGGACGCCTACGAGCAGTACTTC.

The rearrangement links TRBV27 to TRBJ1-5; 8 bases are a match to TRBD1. The germline V gene encodes CDR1 MNHEY and CDR2 SMNVEV (reference sequence). The CDR3 is 18 residues long. V dropped 2 bases and J dropped 6; count of bases not matched to a gene: 15. Here the CDR3 reads CASSLTLPEDRASQPQHF. In DNA, the CDR3 is TGTGCCAGCAGTTTAACTCTCCCCGAGGACAGGGCGAGTCAGCCCCAGCATTTT.

The rearrangement uses TRBV9 and TRBJ2-1, with D perhaps matching TRBD1 or TRBD2 (5 bases each). CDR3 length: 15 amino acids. The V and J ends lost 3 bases and 4 bases respectively, with 14 bases between them. Germline V gene sequence: CDR1 SGDLS, CDR2 YYNGEE. DNA of the CDR3: TGTGCCAGCAGCGGCTCGGGACCGTTATACAATGAGCAGTTCTTC. Translation gives CASSGSGPLYNEQFF.

The chain links TRBV27 to TRBJ1-2; TRBD1 aligns across 8 bases. Germline trimming cut 3 bases from V and 11 bases from J; bases unmatched to any gene: 17. The CDR3 totals 16 residues. Germline V CDR1 and CDR2: MNHEY, SMNVEV (reference sequence). The CDR3: CASSFSQPGGPGGYTF. In DNA form, the CDR3 reads TGTGCCAGCAGTTTTTCCCAACCAGGGGGCCCCGGAGGATACACCTTC.

CDR3 sequence (DNA): TGTGCCAGCAGCTTACGGGACGGGTACTACGAGCAGTACTTC. Encoded protein: CASSLRDGYYEQYF. V is TRBV11-3 and J is TRBJ2-7; D possibly uses TRBD1 or TRBD2 (5 bases each). CDR3 length: 14 residues. The germline gives CDR1 SGHNT, CDR2 YENEEA. The germline V and J ends were trimmed by 2 bases and 3 bases, with 11 bases remaining between them.

The V gene is TRBV30, the J gene TRBJ1-1; no definite D call. CDR1 is GTSNPN and CDR2 is SVGIG in the germline V gene (reference sequence). This CDR3 has 14 residues. Trimming left V 0 bases short and J 1 base short, with 9 bases between. CDR3 coding DNA: TGTGCCTGGAGTGTTTCAGTGCCGAACACTGAAGCTTTCTTT. This gives the protein CAWSVSVPNTEAFF.

The gene calls are TRBV5-1 and TRBJ2-7; 11 nucleotides match TRBD1. The germline V gene encodes CDR1 SGHRS and CDR2 YFSETQ. The CDR3 loop spans 14 amino acids. V shed 4 bases and J 4 bases; nucleotides not matched to a gene: 4. Here the CDR3 reads CASSVGTGGYEQYF. CDR3 DNA: TGCGCCAGCAGCGTCGGGACAGGGGGGTACGAGCAGTACTTC.

V is TRBV27 and J is TRBJ2-2; 12 nucleotides align to TRBD1. Looked up from germline, CDR1 is MNHEY and CDR2 is SMNVEV (reference sequence). The CDR3 is 18 amino acids. The V segment lost 10 bases and the J segment 3 bases; nucleotides outside the gene matches: 15. Here the CDR3 DNA reads TGTGCCACCTACGGGACAGGGGGCCCGACTGGATACACCGGGGAGCTGTTTTTT. It encodes CATYGTGGPTGYTGELFF.

The chain is built from TRBV7-7 and TRBJ2-3; TRBD2 is a possible D gene (5 bases). V was shortened by 3 bases and J by 4 bases, with 11 bases between the two germline ends. Germline V gives CDR1 SSHAT, CDR2 FNYEAQ (reference sequence). The CDR3 sequence is 14 residues long. The CDR3: CASSFSPGSDTQYF. The CDR3 region has the DNA TGTGCCAGCAGCTTTTCTCCGGGGTCAGATACGCAGTATTTT.

The J gene is TRBJ1-1, the V gene TRBV4-1; D is uncertain. The germline CDR1 and CDR2 sequences are MGHRA and YSYEKL. V was trimmed by 1 base and J by 4 bases, leaving 13 bases between them. The CDR3 spans 15 residues. The CDR3 region is CASSQVMSDGTEAFF. The DNA of the CDR3 is TGCGCCAGCAGCCAAGTAATGTCGGATGGCACTGAAGCTTTCTTT.

The rearrangement links TRBV29-1 to TRBJ1-1; D remains ambiguous. Germline V gene sequence: CDR1 SQVTM, CDR2 ANQGSEA. The CDR3 consists of 12 residues. V was shortened by 2 bases and J by 1 base, with 5 bases between the two germline ends. CDR3 residues: CSVEPGNTEAFF. CDR3 coding DNA: TGCAGCGTTGAACCTGGGAACACTGAAGCTTTCTTT.

As for this clone: At one boundary the junction diverges from the germline segment, which might be a read error. V is TRBV7-7 and J is TRBJ2-1; 11 bases are a match to TRBD2. Germline CDR1 SSHAT, CDR2 FNYEAQ (reference sequence). This CDR3 has 15 amino acids. In DNA form, the CDR3 reads TGTGCTAGCAGCTTAGCGGGGGGGCGTTACAATGAGCAGTTCTTC. Translated: CASSLAGGRYNEQFF.